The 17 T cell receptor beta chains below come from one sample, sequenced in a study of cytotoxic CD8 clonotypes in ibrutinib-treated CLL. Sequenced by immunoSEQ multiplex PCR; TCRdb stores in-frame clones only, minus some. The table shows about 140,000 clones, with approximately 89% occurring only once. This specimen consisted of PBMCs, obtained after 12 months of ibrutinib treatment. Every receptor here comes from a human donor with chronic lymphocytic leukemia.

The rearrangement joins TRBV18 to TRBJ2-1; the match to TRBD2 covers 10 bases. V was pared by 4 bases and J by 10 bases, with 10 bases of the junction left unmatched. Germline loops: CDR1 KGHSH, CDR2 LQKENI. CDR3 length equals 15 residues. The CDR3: CASSLYQLAGEEQFF. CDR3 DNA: TGTGCCAGCTCACTTTACCAGCTAGCGGGAGAAGAGCAGTTCTTC. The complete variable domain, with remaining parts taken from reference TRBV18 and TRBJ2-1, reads NAGVMQNPRHLVRRRGQEARLRCSPMKGHSHVYWYRQLPEEGLKFMVYLQKENIIDESGMPKERFSAEFPKEGPSILRIQQVVRGDSAAYFCASSLYQLAGEEQFFGPGTRLTVL.

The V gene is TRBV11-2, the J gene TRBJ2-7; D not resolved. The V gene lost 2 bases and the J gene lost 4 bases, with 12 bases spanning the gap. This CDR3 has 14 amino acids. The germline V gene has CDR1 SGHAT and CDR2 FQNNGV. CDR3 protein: CASSLSQATYEQYF. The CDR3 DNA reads TGTGCCAGCAGCTTATCCCAGGCTACGTACGAGCAGTACTTC.

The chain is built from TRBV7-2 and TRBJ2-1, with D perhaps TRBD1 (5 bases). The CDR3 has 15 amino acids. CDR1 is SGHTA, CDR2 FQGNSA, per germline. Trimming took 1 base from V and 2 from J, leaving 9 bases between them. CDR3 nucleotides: TGTGCCAGCAGCTTAGGGGGCCACCCCTACAATGAGCAGTTCTTC. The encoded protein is CASSLGGHPYNEQFF. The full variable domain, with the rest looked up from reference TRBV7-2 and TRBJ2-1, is GAGVSQSPSNKVTEKGKDVELRCDPISGHTALYWYRQSLGQGLEFLIYFQGNSAPDKSGLPSDRFSAERTGGSVSTLTIQRTQQEDSAVYLCASSLGGHPYNEQFFGPGTRLTVL.

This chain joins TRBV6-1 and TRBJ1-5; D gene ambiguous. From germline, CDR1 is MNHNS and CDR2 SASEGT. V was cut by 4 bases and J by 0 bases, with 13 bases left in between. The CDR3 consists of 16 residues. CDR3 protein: CASSGAGPNSNQPQHF. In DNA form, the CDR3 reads TGTGCCAGCAGTGGGGCTGGGCCTAATAGCAATCAGCCCCAGCATTTT.

This chain's CDR3 is CASSQGLAYYEQYF. In DNA form, the CDR3 reads TGTGCCAGCAGCCAAGGACTAGCCTACTACGAGCAGTACTTC. This chain links TRBV4-2 with TRBJ2-7; 7 bases are shared with TRBD2. The germline V gene has CDR1 LGHNA and CDR2 YNFKEQ. The CDR3 contains 14 residues. V was clipped by 1 base and J by 3 bases; unmatched bases: 3.

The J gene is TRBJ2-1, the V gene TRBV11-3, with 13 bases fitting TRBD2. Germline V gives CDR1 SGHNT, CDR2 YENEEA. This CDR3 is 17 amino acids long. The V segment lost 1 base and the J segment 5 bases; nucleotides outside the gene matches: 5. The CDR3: CASSLGTGLAGDNEQFF. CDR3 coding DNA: TGTGCCAGCAGCTTAGGAACCGGACTAGCGGGAGACAATGAGCAGTTCTTC.

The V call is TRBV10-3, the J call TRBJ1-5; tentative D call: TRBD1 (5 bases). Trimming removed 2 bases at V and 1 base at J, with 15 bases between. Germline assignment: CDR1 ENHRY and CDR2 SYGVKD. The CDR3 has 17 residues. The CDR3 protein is CAISEPGTLTSNQPQHF. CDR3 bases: TGTGCCATCAGTGAGCCGGGGACTCTAACGAGCAATCAGCCCCAGCATTTT.

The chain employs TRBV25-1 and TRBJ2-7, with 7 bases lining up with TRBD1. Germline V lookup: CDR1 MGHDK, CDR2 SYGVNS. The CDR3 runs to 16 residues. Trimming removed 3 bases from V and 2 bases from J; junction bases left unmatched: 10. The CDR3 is CASSDHGQVSTYEQYF. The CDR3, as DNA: TGTGCCAGCAGTGACCACGGACAGGTTTCTACCTACGAGCAGTACTTC.

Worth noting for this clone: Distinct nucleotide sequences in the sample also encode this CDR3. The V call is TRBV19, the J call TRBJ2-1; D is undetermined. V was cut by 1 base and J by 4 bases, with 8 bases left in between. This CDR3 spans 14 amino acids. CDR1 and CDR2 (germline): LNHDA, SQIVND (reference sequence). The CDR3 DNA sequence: TGTGCCAGTAGTATAGGCGGTGCTTACAATGAGCAGTTCTTC. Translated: CASSIGGAYNEQFF.

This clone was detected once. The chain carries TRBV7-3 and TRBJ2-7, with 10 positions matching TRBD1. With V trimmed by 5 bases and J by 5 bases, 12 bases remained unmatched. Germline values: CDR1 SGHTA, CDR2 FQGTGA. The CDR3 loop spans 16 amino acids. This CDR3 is CASSAVPGQGFNEQYF. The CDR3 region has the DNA TGTGCCAGCAGCGCCGTTCCGGGACAGGGGTTCAACGAGCAGTACTTC.

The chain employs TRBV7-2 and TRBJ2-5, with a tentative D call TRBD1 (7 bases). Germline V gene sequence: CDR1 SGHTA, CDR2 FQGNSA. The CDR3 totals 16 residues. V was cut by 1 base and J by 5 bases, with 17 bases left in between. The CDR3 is CASSLGPGGGYETQYF. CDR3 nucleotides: TGTGCCAGCAGCTTAGGGCCCGGAGGGGGCTACGAGACCCAGTACTTC. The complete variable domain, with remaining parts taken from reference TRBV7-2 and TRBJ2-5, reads GAGVSQSPSNKVTEKGKDVELRCDPISGHTALYWYRQSLGQGLEFLIYFQGNSAPDKSGLPSDRFSAERTGGSVSTLTIQRTQQEDSAVYLCASSLGPGGGYETQYFGPGTRLLVL.

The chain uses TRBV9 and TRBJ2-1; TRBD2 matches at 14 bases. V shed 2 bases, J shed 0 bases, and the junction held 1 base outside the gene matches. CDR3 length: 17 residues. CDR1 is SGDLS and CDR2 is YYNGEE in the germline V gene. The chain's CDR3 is CASSVGTSGSSYNEQFF. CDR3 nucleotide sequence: TGTGCCAGCAGCGTTGGGACTAGCGGGAGCTCCTACAATGAGCAGTTCTTC.

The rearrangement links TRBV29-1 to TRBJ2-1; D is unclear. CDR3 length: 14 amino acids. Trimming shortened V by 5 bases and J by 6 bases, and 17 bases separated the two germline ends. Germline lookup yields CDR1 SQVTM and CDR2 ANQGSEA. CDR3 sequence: CSVNVFSVGNEQFF. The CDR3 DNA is TGCAGCGTTAATGTCTTTTCGGTGGGCAATGAGCAGTTCTTC.

The chain's CDR3 is CASSQYSNQPQHF. CDR3 in DNA: TGTGCCAGTAGTCAGTATAGCAATCAGCCCCAGCATTTT. The gene calls are TRBV19 and TRBJ1-5; D is unclear. This CDR3 has 13 residues. Looked up from germline, CDR1 is LNHDA and CDR2 is SQIVND (reference sequence). Trimming removed 5 bases from V and 0 bases from J, with 5 bases in between.

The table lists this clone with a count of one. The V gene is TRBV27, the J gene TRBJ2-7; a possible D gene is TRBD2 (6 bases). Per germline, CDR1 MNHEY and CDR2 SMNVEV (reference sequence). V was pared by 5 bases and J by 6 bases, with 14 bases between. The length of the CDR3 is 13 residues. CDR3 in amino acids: CASSRATGGEQYF. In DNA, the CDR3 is TGTGCCAGCAGTCGAGCCACCGGGGGCGAGCAGTACTTC.

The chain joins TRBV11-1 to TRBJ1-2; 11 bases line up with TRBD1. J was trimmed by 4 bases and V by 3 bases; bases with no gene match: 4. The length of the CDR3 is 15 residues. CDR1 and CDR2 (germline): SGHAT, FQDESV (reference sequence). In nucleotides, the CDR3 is TGTGCCAGCAGCTTCAGGACAGGGGGCGTCTATGGCTACACCTTC. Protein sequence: CASSFRTGGVYGYTF.

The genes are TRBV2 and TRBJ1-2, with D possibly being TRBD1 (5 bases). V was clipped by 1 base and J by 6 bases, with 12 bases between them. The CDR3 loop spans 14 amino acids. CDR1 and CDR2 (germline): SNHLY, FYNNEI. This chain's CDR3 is CASSEGGARDGYTF. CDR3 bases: TGTGCCAGCAGTGAAGGGGGCGCTCGGGATGGCTACACCTTC.